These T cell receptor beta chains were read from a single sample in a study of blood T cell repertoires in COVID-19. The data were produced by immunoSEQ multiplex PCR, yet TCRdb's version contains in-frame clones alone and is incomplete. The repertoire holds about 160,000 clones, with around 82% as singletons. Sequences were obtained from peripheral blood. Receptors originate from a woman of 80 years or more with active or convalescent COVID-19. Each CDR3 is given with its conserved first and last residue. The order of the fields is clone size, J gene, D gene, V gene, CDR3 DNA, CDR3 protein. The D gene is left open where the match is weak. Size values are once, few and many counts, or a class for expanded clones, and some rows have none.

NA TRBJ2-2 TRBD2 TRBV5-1 TGCGCCAGCAGCCAGACTAGCGGGAACACCGGGGAGCTGTTTTTT CASSQTSGNTGELFF
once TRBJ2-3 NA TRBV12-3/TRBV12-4 TGTGCCAGCAGTTTATCGCGAGATACGCAGTATTTT CASSLSRDTQYF
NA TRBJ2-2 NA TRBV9 TGTGCCAGCAGCGCTTCCTTGGGGGAGCTGTTTTTT CASSASLGELFF
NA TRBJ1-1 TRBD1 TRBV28 TGTGCCAGCAGTTGGGGGACAGGGGGGAACACTGAAGCTTTCTTT CASSWGTGGNTEAFF
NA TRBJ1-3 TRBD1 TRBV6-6 TGTGCCAGCAGTTACAGTACAGGGGGAGGAAACACCATATATTTT CASSYSTGGGNTIYF
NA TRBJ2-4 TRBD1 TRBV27 TGTGCCAGCAGTTCCGACAGGGCCGGCATTCAGTACTTC CASSSDRAGIQYF
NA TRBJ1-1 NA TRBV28 TGTGCCAGCAGTTTACTAAGGGGAGGGGGGACTGAAGCTTTCTTT CASSLLRGGGTEAFF
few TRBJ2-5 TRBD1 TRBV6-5 TGTGCCAGCAGTTACTACGGACAGGGCAAAGAGACCCAGTACTTC CASSYYGQGKETQYF
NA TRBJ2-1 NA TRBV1 TGCACCAGCAGCCAAGATCTGCCCTGCCGGTACAATGAGCAGTTCTTC CTSSQDLPCRYNEQFF
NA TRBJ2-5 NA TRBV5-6 TGTGCCAGCAGCCCTACTGCTCACCGTCAAGAGACCCAGTACTTC CASSPTAHRQETQYF
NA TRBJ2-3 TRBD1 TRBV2 TGTGCCAGCAGTCCGGGGACAGGAAGATTTCAAGGATCTGGGTTATTTTTGGGAGATACGCAGTATTTT CASSPGTGRFQGSGLFLGDTQYF
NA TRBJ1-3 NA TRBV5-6 TGTGCCAGCAGCCCTCGTGGAGGCTCTGGAAACACCATATATTTT CASSPRGGSGNTIYF
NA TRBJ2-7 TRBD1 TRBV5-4 TGTGCCAGCAGCCTCGCCGGGACAGGGACCGAGCAGTACTTC CASSLAGTGTEQYF
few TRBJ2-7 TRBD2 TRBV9 TGTGCCAGCAGCCCCGGGACTAGGGTATACGAGCAGTACTTC CASSPGTRVYEQYF
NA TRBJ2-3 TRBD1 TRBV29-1 TGCAGCGTTGAGACTGGACAGGGGTACACAGATACGCAGTATTTT CSVETGQGYTDTQYF
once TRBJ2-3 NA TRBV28 TGTGCCAGCAGTACCAGACTAGATATCCATAGCACAGATACGCAGTATTTT CASSTRLDIHSTDTQYF
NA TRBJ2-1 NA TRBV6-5 TGTGCCAGCACCTCTGGGAGACATTACAATGAGCAGTTCTTC CASTSGRHYNEQFF
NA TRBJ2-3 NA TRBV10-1 TGCGCCAGCAGTCCCGTAGCGTCCGATACGCAGTATTTT CASSPVASDTQYF
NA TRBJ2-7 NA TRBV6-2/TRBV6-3 TGTGCCAGCAGTTACGACCGAGGGCTGGGGAAAAGCTCCTACGAGCAGTACTTC CASSYDRGLGKSSYEQYF
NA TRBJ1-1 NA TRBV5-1 TGCGCCAGCAGCTTGTCAGGGGTGAGGGTCCTCACTGAAGCTTTCTTT CASSLSGVRVLTEAFF
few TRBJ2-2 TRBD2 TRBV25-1 TGTGCCAGCAATAGAGGACTAGGGACCGGGGAGCTGTTTTTT CASNRGLGTGELFF
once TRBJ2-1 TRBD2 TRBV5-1 TGCGCCAGCAGACCTAATAGCGGGAGCTCCTACAATGAGCAGTTCTTC CASRPNSGSSYNEQFF
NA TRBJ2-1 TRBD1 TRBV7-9 TGTGCCAGCAGCCCCGAGGACAGGGGGCCGTACAATGAGCAGTTCTTC CASSPEDRGPYNEQFF
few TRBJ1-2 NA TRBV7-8 TGTGCCAGCAGCCAGCAATTGTCGACTTCCTATGGCTACACCTTC CASSQQLSTSYGYTF
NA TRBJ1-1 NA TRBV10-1 TGCGCCAGCAGTGTAGCCGGACAGCCAGCAGAAGCTTTCTTT CASSVAGQPAEAFF
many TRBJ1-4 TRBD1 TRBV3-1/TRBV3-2 TGTGCCAGCAGCTCTAGGACAGGGAGAGCGGAAAAACTGTTTTTT CASSSRTGRAEKLFF
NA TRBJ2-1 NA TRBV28 TGTGCCAGTTTCCAGACAGACGCCTACAATGAGCAGTTCTTC CASFQTDAYNEQFF
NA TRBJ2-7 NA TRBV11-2 TGTGCCAGCAGCTCCCCCAGCGAGCAGTACTTC CASSSPSEQYF
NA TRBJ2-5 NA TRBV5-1 TGCGCCAGCTATATCCAAGCGGAGACTAGGACCCAGTACTTC CASYIQAETRTQYF
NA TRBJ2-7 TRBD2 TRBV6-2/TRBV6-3 TGTGCCAGCAGCCGATCAGCGGGAGGAACCTACGAGCAGTACTTC CASSRSAGGTYEQYF
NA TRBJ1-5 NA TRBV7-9 TGTGCCAGCAGCGCAGGGTATCAGCCCCAGCATTTT CASSAGYQPQHF
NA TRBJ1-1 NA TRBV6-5 TGTGCCAGCAGTTACTCGCTCGAGGCAGCCACTGAAGCTTTCTTT CASSYSLEAATEAFF
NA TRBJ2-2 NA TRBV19 TGTGCCAGTACCCACAGGTCTTGGGCAGGGTCGAACACCGGGGAGCTGTTTTTT CASTHRSWAGSNTGELFF